This T cell receptor (beta chain) was sequenced for a study of blood T cell repertoires in COVID-19. About the research overall: Acute and convalescent COVID-19 specimens originated in the United States, Italy and Spain. Sample material is recorded as cDNA or gDNA derived from T cells, B-cell-depleted T cells, or PBMCs.

As processed by the authors: Amplification of reference gene primers was used by the study to estimate nucleated cell counts. Profiled with immunoSEQ multiplex PCR; TCRdb holds only in-frame clones, not every one. The DNA gave D and trimming, while V, J and clone size come from that table. The top ten hold roughly 2% of the sample, which has over 130,000 clones, roughly 84% seen once. This CDR3 region has 17 residues. In germline, CDR1 is SNHLY, CDR2 FYNNEI. Losses at the gene ends were 5 bases for V and 2 bases for J; bases not matched to a gene: 14. Sequenced material: peripheral blood. V is TRBV2 and J is TRBJ2-7, with 8 bases lining up with TRBD1. The receptor comes from a man aged 70-80 years with acute or convalescent COVID-19. This CDR3 reads CASSPGRTGQATYEQYF. The CDR3 coding sequence is TGTGCCAGCAGTCCCGGTCGAACGGGACAGGCCACCTACGAGCAGTACTTC.